A single sample is the source of the 22 T cell receptor beta chains below, sequenced in a study of T-cell reconstitution after alpha-beta-depleted transplantation in children. The TCRbeta library incorporated unique molecular identifiers. TCRdb reprocessed the PCR reads with MiXCR, giving one entry per CDR3 protein. The table lists some 520,000 distinct CDR3 sequences, about 33% of them singletons, with approximately 2.3% in the top ten. Specimen: PBMCs from the stem cell graft donor, collected from the stem cell graft. The receptors originated from a human donor who donated a stem cell graft to a child with aplastic anemia.

The rearrangement links TRBV20-1 to TRBJ2-7; D remains ambiguous. The CDR3 is 12 amino acids. Germline lookup yields CDR1 DFQATT and CDR2 SNEGSKA (reference sequence). Trimming pared 0 bases from V and 11 bases from J, leaving 14 bases between. CDR3 protein: CSARDSASMKYF. The CDR3, as DNA: TGCAGTGCTAGAGATTCGGCATCGATGAAGTACTTC.

This clonotype has only a few counts. The chain couples TRBV9 to TRBJ2-1; 15 bases fit TRBD2. The ends lost 3 bases at V and 0 bases at J; junction bases unmatched: 10. The CDR3 sequence is 20 residues long. Looked up from germline, CDR1 is SGDLS and CDR2 is YYNGEE. For the CDR3, the DNA is TGTGCCAGCAGCGGTGACGGACTAGCGGGAGGGTCAGGCTCCTACAATGAGCAGTTCTTC. Translated, it gives CASSGDGLAGGSGSYNEQFF.

The CDR3 region is CAWSLSQWRATDTQYF. CDR3 in DNA: TGTGCCTGGAGTTTAAGTCAGTGGCGGGCCACAGATACGCAGTATTTT. The chain is built from TRBV30 and TRBJ2-3, with D possibly TRBD2 on 5 matching bases. Germline V gene lookup returns CDR1 GTSNPN and CDR2 SVGIG (reference sequence). The V end lost 2 bases, the J end lost 2 bases, and 17 bases lay between the germline ends. This CDR3 is built from 16 residues.

This clonotype was seen a few times. The J gene is TRBJ2-7, the V gene TRBV29-1; TRBD2 aligns across 7 bases. CDR3 length: 14 residues. Germline V gene data show CDR1 as SQVTM and CDR2 as ANQGSEA. J lost 2 bases, V lost 6 bases, and 10 bases had no gene match. The CDR3 spells CSVNLAVPPYEQYV. Here the CDR3 DNA reads TGCAGCGTGAATCTAGCGGTTCCGCCCTACGAGCAGTACGTC.

The chain recombines TRBV27 with TRBJ1-1; D unclear. The CDR3 contains 12 residues. Trimming left V 4 bases short and J 3 bases short, with 6 bases between. CDR1 is MNHEY and CDR2 is SMNVEV in the germline V gene (reference sequence). The CDR3: CASSSRHTEAFF. CDR3 nucleotides: TGTGCCAGCAGTTCACGCCACACTGAAGCTTTCTTT.

The rearrangement joins TRBV12-3 or TRBV12-4 to TRBJ1-5; 9 bases match TRBD1. There are 15 residues in the CDR3. J lost 7 bases, V lost 5 bases, and 9 bases had no gene match. In DNA form, the CDR3 reads TGTGCCAGCAGTCCAGACGGGACAGGGCGACAGCCCCAGCATTTT. As protein: CASSPDGTGRQPQHF.

This chain uses TRBV20-1 with TRBJ2-1, with TRBD2 matching over 8 bases. The germline gives CDR1 DFQATT, CDR2 SNEGSKA (reference sequence). With 5 bases clipped from V and 1 base from J, the junction kept 10 bases outside the gene matches. CDR3 length equals 16 residues. CDR3 DNA sequence: TGCAGTGCTCACCAACTAGCGGCCTATTCCTACAATGAGCAGTTCTTC. Translation gives CSAHQLAAYSYNEQFF.

The gene calls are TRBV11-1 and TRBJ1-1; 10 nucleotides match TRBD1. Germline V gene sequence: CDR1 SGHAT, CDR2 FQDESV (reference sequence). Trimming removed 4 bases from V and 1 base from J; junction bases left unmatched: 12. The CDR3 is 18 residues long. The CDR3, as DNA: TGTGCCAGCAGCTCCCAACTCGGGACAGGGGCAACGAACACTGAAGCTTTCTTT. Amino acid sequence: CASSSQLGTGATNTEAFF.

The gene calls are TRBV19 and TRBJ2-7; 7 bases agree with TRBD2. Trimming removed 4 bases from V and 7 bases from J; junction bases left unmatched: 4. The CDR3 consists of 12 residues. Germline V gives CDR1 LNHDA, CDR2 SQIVND (reference sequence). CDR3 sequence: CASSSGSGEQYV. Written as DNA, the CDR3 is TGTGCCAGTAGTAGCGGGAGTGGGGAGCAGTACGTC.

This clonotype turned up a few times. The V and J genes are TRBV5-1 and TRBJ2-5, with 7 positions matching TRBD1. CDR3 length equals 16 residues. V trimming: 0 bases; J trimming: 4 bases; junction bases outside the gene matches: 9. Germline-derived CDR1 and CDR2 are SGHRS and YFSETQ. In DNA, the CDR3 is TGCGCCAGCAGCTTGGTATCGGGACAGACCCTAGAGACCCAGTACTTC. Protein sequence: CASSLVSGQTLETQYF.

The V call is TRBV6-1, the J call TRBJ2-1, with 8 bases aligning to TRBD1. CDR3 length: 18 residues. Trimming took 6 bases from V and 2 from J; bases not matched to a gene: 15. Germline V gene data show CDR1 as MNHNS and CDR2 as SASEGT. The DNA of the CDR3 is TGTGCCAGCAGACATCCCACCAGCCAGGGGGCTCCCTACAATGAGCAGTTCTTC. Protein: CASRHPTSQGAPYNEQFF.

This clonotype has ten or more counts. The chain has TRBV30 and TRBJ2-3, with 12 positions matching TRBD2. Germline loops: CDR1 GTSNPN, CDR2 SVGIG (reference sequence). The CDR3 is 14 amino acids. The V gene end was trimmed by 1 base and the J gene end by 4 bases; junction bases not matched to a gene: 0. The CDR3 loop is CAWSGLAGADTQYF. Here the CDR3 DNA reads TGTGCCTGGAGTGGACTAGCGGGAGCAGATACGCAGTATTTT.

CDR3 in amino acids: CSAKGTDQETQYF. The CDR3 bases are TGCAGCGCCAAAGGGACAGACCAAGAGACCCAGTACTTC. The chain has TRBV29-1 and TRBJ2-5; TRBD1 matches 7 bases. The CDR3 runs 13 residues. Germline V gives CDR1 SQVTM, CDR2 ANQGSEA. The V and J ends lost 7 bases and 0 bases, in that order; junction bases with no gene match: 5. The entire variable domain, with the rest obtained from reference TRBV29-1 and TRBJ2-5, is as follows: SAVISQKPSRDICQRGTSLTIQCQVDSQVTMMFWYRQQPGQSLTLIATANQGSEATYESGFVIDKFPISRPNLTFSTLTVSNMSPEDSSIYLCSAKGTDQETQYFGPGTRLLVL.

This clonotype was counted between two and nine times. The J gene is TRBJ1-5, the V gene TRBV12-3 or TRBV12-4, with unresolved D. V dropped 3 bases and J dropped 1 base, with 7 bases sitting between them. The CDR3 runs to 14 residues. The CDR3 sequence: CASSFGSSNQPQHF. The DNA of the CDR3 is TGTGCCAGCAGTTTCGGAAGCAGCAATCAGCCCCAGCATTTT.

This clonotype was detected a few times. The chain recombines TRBV18 with TRBJ1-2, with a tentative D call TRBD1 (6 bases). V was shortened by 5 bases and J by 3 bases, with 10 bases between the two germline ends. The germline V gene encodes CDR1 KGHSH and CDR2 LQKENI. The CDR3 extends over 13 amino acids. CDR3 in DNA: TGTGCCAGCTCAAGGGACACCGACTATGGCTACACCTTC. Protein product: CASSRDTDYGYTF.

The chain employs TRBV20-1 and TRBJ1-1; D call uncertain. Trimming removed 5 bases from V and 5 bases from J, with 15 bases in between. Germline CDR1 and CDR2: DFQATT and SNEGSKA (reference sequence). This CDR3 is 13 amino acids long. The CDR3: CSAARTVKTEAFF. For the CDR3, the DNA is TGCAGTGCTGCCCGGACGGTTAAAACTGAAGCTTTCTTT.

This clonotype was recorded a few times. The chain is built from TRBV28 and TRBJ2-6; a weak D match, TRBD2 (6 bases). Germline lookup yields CDR1 MDHEN and CDR2 SYDVKM. V dropped 5 bases and J dropped 2 bases, with 22 bases sitting between them. The CDR3 spans 19 residues. The CDR3: CASSLRGLGGRTGANVLTF. CDR3 nucleotide sequence: TGTGCCAGCAGTCTTAGGGGTTTGGGGGGTAGGACTGGGGCCAACGTCCTGACTTTC.

This clonotype was seen more than once but under ten times. The rearrangement uses TRBV27 and TRBJ2-7, with D perhaps TRBD1 or TRBD2 (5 bases each). Germline assignment: CDR1 MNHEY and CDR2 SMNVEV (reference sequence). There are 14 residues in the CDR3. The ends were cut back, 4 bases at V and 6 bases at J, with 16 bases in the middle. In DNA, the CDR3 is TGTGCCAGCAGTTACGGGGCCCAAGACGGCGAGCAGTACTTC. Translated: CASSYGAQDGEQYF.

V usage is TRBV29-1 and J usage is TRBJ1-3, with D uncertain. CDR1 is SQVTM and CDR2 is ANQGSEA in the germline V gene. V was shortened by 6 bases and J by 0 bases, with 6 bases between the two germline ends. The CDR3 is made up of 12 amino acids. CDR3 coding DNA: TGCAGCGTAGTAGGCTCTGGAAACACCATATATTTT. Protein sequence: CSVVGSGNTIYF.

The chain recombines TRBV6-1 with TRBJ1-5; D not certain. CDR1 MNHNS and CDR2 SASEGT come from the germline V gene. This CDR3 contains 14 residues. Trimming left V 7 bases short and J 0 bases short, with 10 bases between. The CDR3, as DNA: TGTGCCAGCACGAAGGTTAATAGCAATCAGCCCCAGCATTTT. Translating gives CASTKVNSNQPQHF.

This clonotype was seen more than once but under ten times. This rearrangement joins TRBV12-3 or TRBV12-4 to TRBJ1-6; 12 bases line up with TRBD1. Trimming at V came to 4 bases and at J to 10 bases, leaving 8 bases not matched to a gene. The CDR3 consists of 16 residues. The CDR3 protein is CASSSPGTGGLSPLHF. CDR3 DNA sequence: TGTGCCAGCAGTTCCCCCGGGACAGGGGGCTTGTCACCCCTCCACTTT.

The table lists this clonotype with a few counts. The rearrangement links TRBV6-5 to TRBJ2-2, with a weak D call TRBD1 (5 bases). The ends were cut back, 4 bases at V and 0 bases at J, with 12 bases in the middle. The CDR3 totals 16 residues. Germline V CDR1 and CDR2: MNHEY, SVGAGI. For the CDR3, the DNA is TGTGCCAGCAGTTTCAATGACAGACCGAACACCGGGGAGCTGTTTTTT. Encoded protein: CASSFNDRPNTGELFF.